This passage covers 22 T cell receptor beta chains from one sample sequenced in a study of identical twins. MiXCR, applied by TCRdb to the 5' RACE reads, yields one record per CDR3 protein. In the table there are 450,000 to 650,000 distinct CDR3 sequences, roughly 15% of which are singletons. This sample also appeared in a second study, on yellow fever vaccine responses in identical twins.

Sequences were obtained from CD4+ T cells sorted from blood. These receptor sequences come from a woman younger than 30 in good health.

This chain connects TRBV29-1 to TRBJ2-2; TRBD1 might be the D (5 bases). V was cut by 4 bases and J by 3 bases, with 9 bases left in between. CDR1 and CDR2 (germline): SQVTM, ANQGSEA. The CDR3 sequence is 13 residues long. The CDR3 nucleotides are TGCAGCGTTGCGTCAGGGTACACCGGGGAGCTGTTTTTT. This sequence encodes CSVASGYTGELFF.

V is TRBV28 and J is TRBJ2-1; 7 bases align to TRBD1. This CDR3 is 14 amino acids long. V shed 6 bases, J shed 2 bases, and the junction held 4 bases outside the gene matches. Germline loops: CDR1 MDHEN, CDR2 SYDVKM. This CDR3 reads CASSRGQPYNEQFF. The CDR3 nucleotides are TGTGCCAGCAGCCGGGGACAGCCCTACAATGAGCAGTTCTTC.

This clonotype was seen only a few times. CDR3 sequence (DNA): TGTGCCACCAGTGACCCGGGGCACCGGGAGGGCACAGATACGCAGTATTTT. Its translation is CATSDPGHREGTDTQYF. The chain couples TRBV24-1 to TRBJ2-3; TRBD2 aligns across 7 bases. The germline V gene encodes CDR1 KGHDR and CDR2 SFDVKD. The CDR3 length is 17 residues. After removal of 4 bases from V and 1 base from J, the junction contained 10 bases not matched to a gene.

The rearrangement uses TRBV12-3 or TRBV12-4 and TRBJ2-3, with 7 bases identical to TRBD1. This CDR3 contains 15 residues. Trimming cost V 6 bases and J 3 bases; bases outside gene matches: 9. CDR3 nucleotide sequence: TGTGCCAGCAGAGGGGACAGCCTCGGTACAGATACGCAGTATTTT. Protein: CASRGDSLGTDTQYF.

This clonotype has only a few counts. This chain joins TRBV12-3 or TRBV12-4 and TRBJ1-1; D is unclear. The V end was cut by 5 bases, the J end by 4 bases, with 14 bases between. CDR3 size: 14 residues. The CDR3 bases are TGTGCCAGCAGTGCCCGGAGGCTGGTCACTGAAGCTTTCTTT. Protein: CASSARRLVTEAFF.

The rearrangement joins TRBV9 to TRBJ2-7, with D possibly matching TRBD1 (6 bases). Per the germline V gene, CDR1 is SGDLS and CDR2 is YYNGEE. The CDR3 length is 16 residues. V lost 2 bases to trimming and J lost 2 bases, with 17 bases between them. The CDR3 here is CASSVEPRYRAYEQYV. CDR3 bases: TGTGCCAGCAGCGTCGAGCCAAGATACAGGGCCTACGAGCAGTACGTC.

This clonotype was detected only a few times. The conserved closing phenylalanine or tryptophan is absent in this CDR3, likely reflecting a read error. No DNA is shown, since the ends of the CDR3 on it are uncertain; the CDR3 is the one TCRdb lists. The chain combines TRBV14 with TRBJ2-7; the table's D call, TRBD2, was not checked against the DNA. The CDR3 region is 9 residues in length, termini included. Germline CDR1 and CDR2: SGHDN and FVKESK. CDR3 region: CASSQAARG.

The V call is TRBV29-1, the J call TRBJ1-1; D gene unclear. Germline lookup yields CDR1 SQVTM and CDR2 ANQGSEA. The V end was cut by 5 bases, the J end by 3 bases, with 4 bases between. The CDR3 has 10 amino acids. Written as DNA, the CDR3 is TGCAGCGTTCGGGACACTGAAGCTTTCTTT. Protein: CSVRDTEAFF.

In its sample, this clonotype was seen a few times. CDR3 bases: TGCAGTGCTATCCCCGGGACAGGCGCAATCTATGGCTACACCTTC. Its translation is CSAIPGTGAIYGYTF. The chain uses TRBV20-1 and TRBJ1-2; 8 bases match TRBD1. This CDR3 has 15 residues. The J segment lost 4 bases and the V segment lost 4 bases, leaving 11 bases of the junction unmatched. The germline gives CDR1 DFQATT, CDR2 SNEGSKA (reference sequence).

This clonotype was counted only a few times. The chain combines TRBV11-2 with TRBJ2-2, with TRBD1 matching over 9 bases. The CDR3 totals 15 residues. Trimming removed 2 bases from V and 6 bases from J; junction bases left unmatched: 4. The germline CDR1 and CDR2 sequences are SGHAT and FQNNGV. CDR3 sequence reads: CASSLRTGEAGELFF. The CDR3 nucleotides are TGTGCCAGCAGCTTACGGACAGGGGAGGCCGGGGAGCTGTTTTTT.

The CDR3 bases are TGCAGTGCCAAGGGGGCTAGCGGGGGGGTTACAGATACGCAGTATTTT. As protein: CSAKGASGGVTDTQYF. This chain links TRBV20-1 with TRBJ2-3; 12 bases align to TRBD2. The CDR3 length is 16 residues. CDR1 is DFQATT and CDR2 is SNEGSKA in the germline V gene (reference sequence). Losses at the gene ends were 6 bases for V and 3 bases for J; bases not matched to a gene: 10.

The chain recombines TRBV9 with TRBJ2-2; no clear D gene. V dropped 4 bases and J dropped 6 bases, with 16 bases sitting between them. Germline V gene sequence: CDR1 SGDLS, CDR2 YYNGEE. The CDR3 consists of 15 residues. The CDR3 nucleotides read TGTGCCAGCAGCCTTAAGGTTGCACAGCCCGGGGAGCTGTTTTTT. It specifies CASSLKVAQPGELFF.

This clonotype was recorded many times. This chain connects TRBV29-1 to TRBJ2-1; 13 bases match TRBD2. The CDR3 contains 16 residues. The V gene's germline CDR1 is SQVTM and CDR2 ANQGSEA. CDR3 residues: CSSGLAGATAYNEQFF. The CDR3 DNA sequence: TGCAGTAGTGGACTAGCGGGAGCAACTGCGTACAATGAGCAGTTCTTC.

The chain links TRBV15 to TRBJ1-5; 12 bases are shared with TRBD1. Germline V gene data show CDR1 as LNHNV and CDR2 as YYDKDF (reference sequence). The CDR3 length is 17 residues. The junction had 5 bases not matched to a gene; V was cut back by 0 bases and J by 5 bases. CDR3 protein: CATSRERGTGGYQPQHF. CDR3 DNA sequence: TGTGCCACCAGCAGAGAGAGGGGGACAGGGGGCTATCAGCCCCAGCATTTT.

The table lists this clonotype with a few counts. The chain couples TRBV12-3 or TRBV12-4 to TRBJ1-1, with TRBD1 as a possible D gene (5 bases). The CDR3 covers 16 residues. V was clipped by 6 bases and J by 0 bases, with 17 bases between them. For the CDR3, the DNA is TGTGCCAGCAGCGCGGTGGCAGGGCGGGTGAACACTGAAGCTTTCTTT. It translates to CASSAVAGRVNTEAFF.

This chain connects TRBV5-1 to TRBJ2-3, with a tentative D call TRBD2 (6 bases). This CDR3 contains 15 residues. Germline CDR1 SGHRS, CDR2 YFSETQ. V lost 4 bases, J lost 2 bases, and 14 bases lay in between. The CDR3 bases are TGCGCCAGCAGCCTGCAGACTAGTATCACAGATACGCAGTATTTT. Translated, it gives CASSLQTSITDTQYF.

This rearrangement joins TRBV7-9 to TRBJ1-1; the match to TRBD1 covers 7 bases. CDR1 SEHNR and CDR2 FQNEAQ come from the germline V gene (reference sequence). The CDR3 runs to 14 residues. J was trimmed by 8 bases and V by 5 bases; bases with no gene match: 11. The DNA for the CDR3 is TGTGCCAGCAGCAAACAGGGGCAGACAGGGGAAGCTTTCTTT. It translates to CASSKQGQTGEAFF.

This clonotype showed up just a few times. The chain combines TRBV20-1 with TRBJ1-3, with unresolved D. The germline V gene encodes CDR1 DFQATT and CDR2 SNEGSKA (reference sequence). This CDR3 region has 13 residues. Trimming took off 7 bases at V and 1 base at J, with 11 bases between the two ends. The CDR3 bases are TGCAGTGGAAGATTATATTCTGGAAACACCATATATTTT. The encoded protein is CSGRLYSGNTIYF.

This clonotype was found many times. J is TRBJ1-5 and V is TRBV9; perhaps TRBD1 as D (6 bases). The V end lost 4 bases, the J end lost 7 bases, and 12 bases lay between the germline ends. This CDR3 comprises 13 residues. From germline, CDR1 is SGDLS and CDR2 YYNGEE. The CDR3 spells CASSKGGNQPQHF. The CDR3 coding sequence is TGTGCCAGCAGCAAAGGGGGTAACCAGCCCCAGCATTTT.

Ten or more counts support this clonotype. The V gene is TRBV7-9, the J gene TRBJ2-7, with 8 bases that match TRBD2. Looked up from germline, CDR1 is SEHNR and CDR2 is FQNEAQ (reference sequence). The CDR3 consists of 15 residues. Losses at the gene ends were 1 base for V and 5 bases for J; bases not matched to a gene: 7. This CDR3 is CASSLESGRLNEQYF. CDR3 nucleotides: TGTGCCAGCAGCTTAGAAAGCGGGAGATTGAACGAGCAGTACTTC.

This clonotype was seen at least ten times. CDR3 nucleotide sequence: TGTGCCAGCAGTTTTAGGGAGAACACTGAAGCTTTCTTT. Protein sequence: CASSFRENTEAFF. The gene calls are TRBV27 and TRBJ1-1; D gene uncertain. The CDR3 extends over 13 amino acids. The V end lost 3 bases, the J end lost 1 base, and 6 bases lay between the germline ends. Germline values: CDR1 MNHEY, CDR2 SMNVEV (reference sequence).

V gene TRBV15 combines with J gene TRBJ2-1, with TRBD2 matching over 7 bases. Germline V CDR1 and CDR2: LNHNV, YYDKDF (reference sequence). V lost 1 base to trimming and J lost 0 bases; unmatched junction nucleotides: 6. This CDR3 has 17 amino acids. The CDR3 region is CATSRGGGKSSYNEQFF. The CDR3 DNA reads as TGTGCCACCAGCAGAGGGGGGGGGAAGAGCTCCTACAATGAGCAGTTCTTC. The full variable domain, with the rest looked up from reference TRBV15 and TRBJ2-1, is DAMVIQNPRYQVTQFGKPVTLSCSQTLNHNVMYWYQQKSSQAPKLLFHYYDKDFNNEADTPDNFQSRRPNTSFCFLDIRSPGLGDTAMYLCATSRGGGKSSYNEQFFGPGTRLTVL.